The entry below gives a single TCR beta chain sequence along with its context. Its specific antigen is unknown. No quality values exist for individual bases; no much larger clone is one base distant. The data stem from a study of somatic mutations in cytotoxic T cells in rheumatoid arthritis (dated by TCRdb to about 2017). About the study as a whole: Some V beta antibody-stained T-cell populations were flow-sorted on a FACSAria II or Sony SH800 at nearly 100% purity, and sorted V beta1+ cells also underwent TCRB sequencing. TCRB deep sequencing was performed for 65 rheumatoid arthritis patients and around 20 healthy controls. The median ages of the patient and control groups were essentially identical. In newly diagnosed rheumatoid arthritis without treatment, the study examined if expanded CD8+ T-cell clones harbor somatic mutations, relying on TCRB deep sequencing to characterize clonality. The paper as a whole reports these results and caveats: In patients, CD8+ clonality rose with age (Spearman r of about 0.53), which was not the case in healthy controls. In about an eighth of the roughly 60 patients, more than 20% of CD8+ cells belonged to the largest CD8+ clone, while several identical CD8+ TCRB sequences were shared between blood and synovial fluid. It was unknown which antigens the expanded CD8+ clones targeted, and their absence from virus-specific databases did not exclude viral specificity. CD8+ T-cell clonality did not differ significantly between rheumatoid arthritis patients and age-matched healthy controls.

Sequencing of TCRB CDR3 was done on genomic DNA with the immunoSEQ assay. Processing in the source paper ran as follows. Only productive TCRB rearrangements were included in the analyses. Defining a clone by its unique TCRB CDR3 sequence, the study calculated clonality as a productive clonality index derived from Shannon entropy. Repertoire overlap for a pair of samples was computed from each clone's template counts relative to total templates per sample. A correlation with a Spearman r of roughly 0.66 was found between V-gene usage by flow cytometry and V-gene usage by TCRB sequencing. Sourced from immuneACCESS, this table was stored by TCRdb with only in-frame sequences that have V and J called. A share of the clones is absent; for the studies checked, an unresolved V gene accounts for under half, and the remainder has no known explanation. That table supplies the V and J calls and clone size; D and trimming were determined from the DNA. The sample table lists thousands of clones, 60% to 80% of them with a count of one. The ten largest clonotypes hold about 34% of the sample.

With a median age of 56 years (range roughly 21-75) and approximately 53% female, the healthy controls consisted of 20 blood donors whose buffy coats were used. Positive magnetic bead selection on an AutoMACS was used to isolate CD4+ and CD8+ cells, with flow cytometry used to check purity. Isolation of peripheral blood mononuclear cells was done through Ficoll-Paque PLUS density gradient separation. Using Nucleospin Tissue or Tissue XS kits, DNA was extracted from CD4-enriched, CD8-enriched or PBMC samples, with quantification by a Qubit 2.0 fluorometer. This receptor was identified in a woman aged 45 to 65 in good health. The specimen sequenced was CD8+ T cells sorted from blood.

The CDR3: CASSLAAGGSSPLHF. The DNA is TGTGCCAGCAGCTTAGCGGCAGGGGGCAGTTCACCCCTCCACTTT. The rearrangement joined TRBV7-9 to TRBJ1-6; 8 nucleotides in the junction match TRBD1. The germline V and J ends show losses of 0 bases and 9 bases respectively, and no gene match explains 4 bases of the junction. The CDR3 holds 15 amino acids from the cysteine to the phenylalanine. The retained sequence is limited to the CDR3, 45 bases, with the frame set at the first base. Based on the germline V gene (reference sequence), the CDR1 and CDR2 sequences are SEHNR and FQNEAQ. The full variable domain, completed from the reference TRBV7-9 and TRBJ1-6 proteins outside the CDR3, reads DTGVSQNPRHKITKRGQNVTFRCDPISEHNRLYWYRQTLGQGPEFLTYFQNEAQLEKSRLLSDRFSAERPKGSFSTLEIQRTEQGDSAMYLCASSLAAGGSSPLHFGNGTRLTVT.